The TCR beta chain described here comes from a study of cytomegalovirus exposure and HLA in healthy donors. Study-wide results and limits: It was only CMV serostatus that was available as immune exposure information.

The study ran its PCR with 60 Vbeta and 13 Jbeta primers. Repertoires were generated with immunoSEQ multiplex PCR, while TCRdb's copy carries only in-frame clones and drops some. The repertoire holds over 150,000 clones, with roughly 80% as singletons. On this clone: Its antigen is not identified.

CDR3 length: 14 residues. Germline V gene data show CDR1 as MNHEY and CDR2 as SMNVEV (reference sequence). The ends lost 2 bases at V and 5 bases at J; junction bases unmatched: 2. The origin of this receptor is a human donor in good health. V and J are TRBV27 and TRBJ2-1, with 8 positions matching TRBD2. Sequencing input: PBMCs. DNA for the CDR3: TGTGCCAGCAGTTTAGCGGGGGGCCACAATGAGCAGTTCTTC. Translation gives CASSLAGGHNEQFF.